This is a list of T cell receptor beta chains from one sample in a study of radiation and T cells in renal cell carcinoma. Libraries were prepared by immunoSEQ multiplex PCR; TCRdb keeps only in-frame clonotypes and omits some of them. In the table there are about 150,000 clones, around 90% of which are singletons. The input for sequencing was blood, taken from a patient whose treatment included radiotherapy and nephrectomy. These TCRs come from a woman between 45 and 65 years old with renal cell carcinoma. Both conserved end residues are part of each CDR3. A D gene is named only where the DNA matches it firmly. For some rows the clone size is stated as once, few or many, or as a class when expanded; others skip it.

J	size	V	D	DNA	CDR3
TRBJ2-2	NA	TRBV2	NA	TGTGCCAGCAGTGTTTCGGGGACCGGGGAGCTGTTTTTT	CASSVSGTGELFF
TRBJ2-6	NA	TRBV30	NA	TGTGCCTGGAGTGTAGGGACTGGGGCCAACGTCCTGACTTTC	CAWSVGTGANVLTF
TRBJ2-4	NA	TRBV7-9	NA	TGTGCCAGCCAACAGTGGGGGGTTAGTGGTTTGGACATTCAGTACTTC	CASQQWGVSGLDIQYF
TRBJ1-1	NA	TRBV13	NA	TGTGCCAGCAAAAACAGGGAATCTGAAGCTTTCTTT	CASKNRESEAFF
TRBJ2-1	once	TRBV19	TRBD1	TGTGCCAGTAGTCCCCGGGACAGAAACAATGAGCAGTTCTTC	CASSPRDRNNEQFF
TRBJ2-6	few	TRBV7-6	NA	TGTGCCAGCGGCACCCTTGAGGGGGCCAACGTCCTGACTTTC	CASGTLEGANVLTF
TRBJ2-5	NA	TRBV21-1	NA	TGTGCACGCGTAGGGTTATGTGACAGGCACCCTCAAGAGACCCAGTACTTC	CARVGLCDRHPQETQYF
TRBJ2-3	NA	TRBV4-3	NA	TGCGCCAGCAGCCAAGATCCGACAGCGACTAGCACAGATACGCAGTATTTT	CASSQDPTATSTDTQYF
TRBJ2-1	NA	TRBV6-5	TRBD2	TGTGCCAGCAGTTACGGGGCTAGCGGGGCCCAGGGGGAGCAGTTCTTC	CASSYGASGAQGEQFF
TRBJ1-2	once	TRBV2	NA	TGTGCCAGCAGTGATCAGGGCCTGGGCTATGGCTACACCTTC	CASSDQGLGYGYTF
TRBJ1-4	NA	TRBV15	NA	TGTGCCACCAGCAGAGACAGGCGGGGGTATGAAAAACTGTTTTTT	CATSRDRRGYEKLFF
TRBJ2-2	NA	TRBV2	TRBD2	TGTGCCAGCAGGAGTAGCGGGGCCGGGGAGCTGTTTTTT	CASRSSGAGELFF
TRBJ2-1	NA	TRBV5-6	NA	TGTGCCAGCAGCTTGGTAGGAGGCTCCTACAATGAGCAGTTCTTC	CASSLVGGSYNEQFF
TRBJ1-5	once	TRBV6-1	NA	TGTGCCAGCATCATTACCCAAGACCGGAATCAGCCCCAGCATTTT	CASIITQDRNQPQHF
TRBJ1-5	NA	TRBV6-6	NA	TGTGCCAGCAGTTCGGCGAATAGCAATCAGCCCCAGCATTTT	CASSSANSNQPQHF
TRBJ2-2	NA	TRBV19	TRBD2	TGTGCCAGTAGTATCCCCGCCCGGGGGGGAGGCACCGGGGAGCTGTTTTTT	CASSIPARGGGTGELFF
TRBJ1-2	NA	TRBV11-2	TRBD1	TGTGCCAGCAGCTTACGTGACAGGGGATTGTATGGCTACACCTTC	CASSLRDRGLYGYTF
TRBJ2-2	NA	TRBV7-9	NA	TGTGCCAGCAGCTTAAGTGCCGGGGAGCTGTTTTTT	CASSLSAGELFF
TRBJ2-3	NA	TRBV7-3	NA	TGTGCCAGCAGCAGAGGGACCCATAAAGATACGCAGTATTTT	CASSRGTHKDTQYF
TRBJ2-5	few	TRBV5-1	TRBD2	TGCGCCTCCTCCACTAGCGGGGGGCAAGAGACCCAGTACTTC	CASSTSGGQETQYF
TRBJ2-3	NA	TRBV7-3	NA	TGTGCCAGCAGCTTAACGGGACTCACAGATACGCAGTATTTT	CASSLTGLTDTQYF
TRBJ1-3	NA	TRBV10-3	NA	TGTGCCATACAAAAAGGGGAGACATTTGGAAACACCATATATTTT	CAIQKGETFGNTIYF
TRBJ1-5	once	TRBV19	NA	TGTGCCAGTACGGGCGATTCGGGGAGGAGCAATCAGCCCCAGCATTTT	CASTGDSGRSNQPQHF
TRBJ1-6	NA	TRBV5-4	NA	TGTGCCAGCAACCCCGACAGAAACAATTCACCCCTCCACTTT	CASNPDRNNSPLHF
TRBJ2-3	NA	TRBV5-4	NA	TGTGCCAGCAGCTTGGCCAGAACAGATACGCAGTATTTT	CASSLARTDTQYF
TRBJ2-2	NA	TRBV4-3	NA	TGCGCCAGCAGCGTCACCGGGGAGCTGTTTTTT	CASSVTGELFF
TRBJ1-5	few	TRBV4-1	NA	TGCGCCAGCAGCCCCAAAACCGGGACGGCGAGAAATCAGCCCCAGCATTTT	CASSPKTGTARNQPQHF
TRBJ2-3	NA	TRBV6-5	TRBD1	TGTGCCAGCAGTTCAAGGACAGGGACAGATACGCAGTATTTT	CASSSRTGTDTQYF
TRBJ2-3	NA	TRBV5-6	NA	TGTGCCAGCAGCTTGAAGTGGGGGAGAGATACGCAGTATTTT	CASSLKWGRDTQYF
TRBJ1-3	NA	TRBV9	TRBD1	TGTGCCAGCAGCGTAGGACAGGGGGTCTCTGGAAACACCATATATTTT	CASSVGQGVSGNTIYF
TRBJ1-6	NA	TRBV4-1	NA	TGCGCCAGCAGCCGGGGGTCGAGCTCCTATAATTCACCCCTCCACTTT	CASSRGSSSYNSPLHF
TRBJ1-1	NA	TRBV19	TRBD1	TGTGCCAGCCGGGGGGGAGGCGGGACAGGTCCTCCTGAAGCTTTCTTT	CASRGGGGTGPPEAFF
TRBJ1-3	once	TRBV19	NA	TGTGCCAGTAGTATAGGCGGCTCTGGAAACACCATATATTTT	CASSIGGSGNTIYF
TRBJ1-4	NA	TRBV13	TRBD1	TGTGCCAGCAGTCGGGACAGGGGAAATGAAAAACTGTTTTTT	CASSRDRGNEKLFF
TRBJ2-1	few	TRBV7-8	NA	TGTGCCAGCAGCCCCGAGAACGCAATTAATCATGAGCAGTTCTTC	CASSPENAINHEQFF
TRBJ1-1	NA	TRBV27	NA	TGTGCCAGCAGTTTGTCGGGCAGAGAAGCTTTCTTT	CASSLSGREAFF
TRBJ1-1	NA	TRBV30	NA	TGTGCCTGGAGTGTACCCGGTCGGACTGAAGCTTTCTTT	CAWSVPGRTEAFF
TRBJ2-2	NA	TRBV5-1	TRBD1	TGCGCCAGCAGCTTGGTAGGGGGCTGGTCCGGGGAGCTGTTTTTT	CASSLVGGWSGELFF
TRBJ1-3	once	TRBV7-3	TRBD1	TGTGCCAGCAGCTTACGTGGGACAGACTCTGGAAACACCATATATTTT	CASSLRGTDSGNTIYF
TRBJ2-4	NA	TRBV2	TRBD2	TGTGCCGTCACCGGGACTAGCGGGGGGGCAGGAATTCAGTACTTC	CAVTGTSGGAGIQYF
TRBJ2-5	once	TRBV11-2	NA	TGTGCCAGCAGCCACATGACACGTCCAGAGACCCAGTACTTC	CASSHMTRPETQYF
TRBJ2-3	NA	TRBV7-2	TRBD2	TGTGCCAGCAGCTTATACGGGGGGGTCAACACAGATACGCAGTATTTT	CASSLYGGVNTDTQYF
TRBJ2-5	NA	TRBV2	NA	TGTGCCAGCAGTGTTGGTCAGAACCAAGAGACCCAGTACTTC	CASSVGQNQETQYF
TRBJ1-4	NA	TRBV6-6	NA	TGTGCCAGCACCCAGCGGGGATCCAATGAAAAACTGTTTTTT	CASTQRGSNEKLFF
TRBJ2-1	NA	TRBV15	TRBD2	TGTGCCACCAGCCCCGGGACTAGCTCCTACAATGAGCAGTTCTTC	CATSPGTSSYNEQFF
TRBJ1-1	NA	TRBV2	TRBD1	TGTGCCAGTACGACAGGGGTGAACACTGAAGCTTTCTTT	CASTTGVNTEAFF
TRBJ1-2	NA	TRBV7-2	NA	TGTGCCAGCAGCTTAGCAGGCCAGGGGCCCTACTATGGCTACACCTTC	CASSLAGQGPYYGYTF
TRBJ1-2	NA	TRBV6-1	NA	TGTGCCAGCAGTAGCGGTGGGGATTATGGCTACACCTTC	CASSSGGDYGYTF